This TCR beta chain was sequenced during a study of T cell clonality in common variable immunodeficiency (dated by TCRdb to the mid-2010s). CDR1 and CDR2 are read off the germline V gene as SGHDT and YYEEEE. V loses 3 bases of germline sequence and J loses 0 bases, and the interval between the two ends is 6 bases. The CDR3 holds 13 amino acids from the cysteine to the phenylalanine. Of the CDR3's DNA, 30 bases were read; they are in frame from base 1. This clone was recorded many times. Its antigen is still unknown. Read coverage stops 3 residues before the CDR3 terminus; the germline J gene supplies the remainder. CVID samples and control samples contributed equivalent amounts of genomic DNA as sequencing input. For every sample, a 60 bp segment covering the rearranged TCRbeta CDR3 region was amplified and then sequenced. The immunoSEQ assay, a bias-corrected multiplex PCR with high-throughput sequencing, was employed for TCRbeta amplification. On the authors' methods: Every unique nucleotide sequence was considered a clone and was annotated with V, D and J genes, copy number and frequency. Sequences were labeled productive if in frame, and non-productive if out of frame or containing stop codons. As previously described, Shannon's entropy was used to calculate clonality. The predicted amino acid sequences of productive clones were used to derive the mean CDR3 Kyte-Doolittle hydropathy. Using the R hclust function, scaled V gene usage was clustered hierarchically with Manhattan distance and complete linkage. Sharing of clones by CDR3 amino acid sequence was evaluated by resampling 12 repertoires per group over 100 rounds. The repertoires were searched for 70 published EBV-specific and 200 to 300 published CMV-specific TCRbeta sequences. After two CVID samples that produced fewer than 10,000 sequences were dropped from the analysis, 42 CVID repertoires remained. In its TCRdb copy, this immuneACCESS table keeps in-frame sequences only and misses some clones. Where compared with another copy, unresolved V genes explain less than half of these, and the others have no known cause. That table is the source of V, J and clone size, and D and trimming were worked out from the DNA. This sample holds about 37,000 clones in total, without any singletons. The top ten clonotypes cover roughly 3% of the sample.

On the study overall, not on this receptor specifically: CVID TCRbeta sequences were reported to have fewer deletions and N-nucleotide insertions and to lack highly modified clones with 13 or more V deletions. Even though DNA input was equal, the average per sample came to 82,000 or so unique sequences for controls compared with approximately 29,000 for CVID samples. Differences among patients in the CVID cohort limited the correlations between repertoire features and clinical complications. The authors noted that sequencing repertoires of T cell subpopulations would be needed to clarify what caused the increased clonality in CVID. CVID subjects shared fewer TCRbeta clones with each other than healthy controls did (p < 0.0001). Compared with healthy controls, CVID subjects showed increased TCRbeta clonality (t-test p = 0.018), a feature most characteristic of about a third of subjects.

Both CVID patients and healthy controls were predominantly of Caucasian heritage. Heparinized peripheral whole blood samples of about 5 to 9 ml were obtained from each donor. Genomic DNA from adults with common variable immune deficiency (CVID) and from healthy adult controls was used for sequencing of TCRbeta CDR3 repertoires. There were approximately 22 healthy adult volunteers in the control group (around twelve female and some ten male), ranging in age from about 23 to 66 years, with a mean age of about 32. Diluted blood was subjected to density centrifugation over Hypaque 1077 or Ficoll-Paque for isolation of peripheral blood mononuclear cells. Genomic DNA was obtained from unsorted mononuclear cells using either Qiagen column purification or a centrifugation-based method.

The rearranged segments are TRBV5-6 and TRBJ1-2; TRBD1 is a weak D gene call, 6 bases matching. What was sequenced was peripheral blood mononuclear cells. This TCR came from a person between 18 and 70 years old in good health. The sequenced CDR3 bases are TGTGCCAGCAGCTCAGGGGCTAACTATGGC. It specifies CASSSGANYG. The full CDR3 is CASSSGANYGYTF.